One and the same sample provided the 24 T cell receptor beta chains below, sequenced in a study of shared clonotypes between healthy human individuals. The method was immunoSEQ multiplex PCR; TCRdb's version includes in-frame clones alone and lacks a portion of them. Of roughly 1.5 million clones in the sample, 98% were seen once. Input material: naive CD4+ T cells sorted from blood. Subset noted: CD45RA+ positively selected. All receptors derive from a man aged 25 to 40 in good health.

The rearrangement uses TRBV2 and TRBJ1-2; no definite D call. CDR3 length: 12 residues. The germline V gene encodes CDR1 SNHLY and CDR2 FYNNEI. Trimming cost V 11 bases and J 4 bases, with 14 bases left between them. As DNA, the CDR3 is TGTGCCTCCCATGGGATGGGCTATGGCTACACCTTC. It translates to CASHGMGYGYTF.

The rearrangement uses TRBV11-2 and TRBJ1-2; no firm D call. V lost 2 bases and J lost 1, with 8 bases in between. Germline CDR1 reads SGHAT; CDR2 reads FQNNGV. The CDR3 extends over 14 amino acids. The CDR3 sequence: CASSLRQLNYGYTF. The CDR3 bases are TGTGCCAGCAGCTTAAGGCAGCTTAACTATGGCTACACCTTC.

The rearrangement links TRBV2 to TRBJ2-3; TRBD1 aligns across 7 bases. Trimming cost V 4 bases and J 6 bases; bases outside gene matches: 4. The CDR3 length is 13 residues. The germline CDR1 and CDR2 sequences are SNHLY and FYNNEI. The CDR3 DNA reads TGTGCCAGCAGTGTAGGGGGCGAGGATACGCAGTATTTT. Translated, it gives CASSVGGEDTQYF.

The CDR3 sequence is CASSDSIGPQETQYF. The CDR3 nucleotides are TGTGCCAGCAGTGACTCGATAGGGCCCCAAGAGACCCAGTACTTC. This chain uses TRBV6-4 with TRBJ2-5; D not resolved. The germline V gene encodes CDR1 MRHNA and CDR2 SNTAGT. The CDR3 loop spans 15 amino acids. Trimming removed 0 bases from V and 1 base from J, with 9 bases in between.

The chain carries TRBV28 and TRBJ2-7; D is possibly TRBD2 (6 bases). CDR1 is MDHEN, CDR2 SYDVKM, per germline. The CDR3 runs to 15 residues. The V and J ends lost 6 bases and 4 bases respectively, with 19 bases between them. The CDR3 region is CASRPHLASGYEQYF. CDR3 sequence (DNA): TGTGCCAGCAGACCTCACCTAGCGTCCGGATACGAGCAGTACTTC.

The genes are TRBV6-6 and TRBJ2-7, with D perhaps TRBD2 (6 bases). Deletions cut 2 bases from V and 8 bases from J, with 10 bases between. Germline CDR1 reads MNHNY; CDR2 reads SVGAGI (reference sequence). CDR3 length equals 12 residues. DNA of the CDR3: TGTGCCAGCAGTTACCCCCGGGAGAAGCAGTACTTC. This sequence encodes CASSYPREKQYF.

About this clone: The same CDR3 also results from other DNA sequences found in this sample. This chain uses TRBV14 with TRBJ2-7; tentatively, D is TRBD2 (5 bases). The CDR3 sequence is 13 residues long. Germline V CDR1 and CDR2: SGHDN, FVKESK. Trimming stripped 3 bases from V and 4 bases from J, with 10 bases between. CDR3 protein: CASSQVIAYEQYF. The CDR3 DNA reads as TGTGCCAGCAGCCAGGTTATAGCGTACGAGCAGTACTTC. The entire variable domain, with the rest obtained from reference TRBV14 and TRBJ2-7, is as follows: EAGVTQFPSHSVIEKGQTVTLRCDPISGHDNLYWYRRVMGKEIKFLLHFVKESKQDESGMPNNRFLAERTGGTYSTLKVQPAELEDSGVYFCASSQVIAYEQYFGPGTRLTVT.

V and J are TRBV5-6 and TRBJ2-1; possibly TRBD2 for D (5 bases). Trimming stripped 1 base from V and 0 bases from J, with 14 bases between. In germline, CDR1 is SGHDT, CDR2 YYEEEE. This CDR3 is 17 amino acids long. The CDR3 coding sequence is TGTGCCAGCAGCTTGAGGAGGTTGGCCAGCTCCTACAATGAGCAGTTCTTC. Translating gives CASSLRRLASSYNEQFF.

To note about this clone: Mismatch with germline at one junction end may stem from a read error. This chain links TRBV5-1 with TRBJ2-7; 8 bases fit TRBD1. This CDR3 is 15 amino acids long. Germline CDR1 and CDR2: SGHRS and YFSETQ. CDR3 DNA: TGCGCCAGCAGCTTGGCCGGGACAGGTTCCTCCGAGCAGTACTTC. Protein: CASSLAGTGSSEQYF.

The CDR3 coding sequence is TGTGCCAGCAGCTGGATGAGCGGGCCCCAAGAGACCCAGTACTTC. Translation gives CASSWMSGPQETQYF. The rearrangement joins TRBV5-4 to TRBJ2-5; D is possibly TRBD2 (6 bases). From germline, CDR1 is SGHNT and CDR2 YYREEE (reference sequence). Trimming cost V 3 bases and J 1 base, with 13 bases left between them. This CDR3 region has 15 residues.

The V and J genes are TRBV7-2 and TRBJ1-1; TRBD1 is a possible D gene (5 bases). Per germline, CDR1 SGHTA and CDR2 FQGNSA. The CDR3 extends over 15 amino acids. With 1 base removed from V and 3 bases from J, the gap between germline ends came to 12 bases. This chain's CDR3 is CASSLVQGRDTEAFF. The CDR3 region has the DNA TGTGCCAGCAGCTTAGTCCAGGGCCGTGACACTGAAGCTTTCTTT.

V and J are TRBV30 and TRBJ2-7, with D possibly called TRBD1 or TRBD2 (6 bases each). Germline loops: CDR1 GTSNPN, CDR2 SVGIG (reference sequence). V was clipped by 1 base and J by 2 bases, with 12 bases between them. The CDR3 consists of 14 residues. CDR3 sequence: CAWSDGGIAYEQYF. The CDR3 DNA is TGTGCCTGGAGTGACGGGGGCATCGCCTACGAGCAGTACTTC.

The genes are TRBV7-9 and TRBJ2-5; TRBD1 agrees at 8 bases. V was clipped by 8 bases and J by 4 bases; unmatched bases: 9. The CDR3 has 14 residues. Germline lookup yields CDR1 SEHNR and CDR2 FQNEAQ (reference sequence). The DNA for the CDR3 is TGTGCCAGCGGCCCTCCGACAGGGGTAGAGACCCAGTACTTC. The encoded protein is CASGPPTGVETQYF.

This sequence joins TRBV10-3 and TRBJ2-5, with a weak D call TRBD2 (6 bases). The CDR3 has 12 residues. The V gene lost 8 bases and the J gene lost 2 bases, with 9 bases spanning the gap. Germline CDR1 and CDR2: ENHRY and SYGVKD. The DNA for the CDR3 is TGTGCCATCTCTAGCGCACAAGAGACCCAGTACTTC. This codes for CAISSAQETQYF.

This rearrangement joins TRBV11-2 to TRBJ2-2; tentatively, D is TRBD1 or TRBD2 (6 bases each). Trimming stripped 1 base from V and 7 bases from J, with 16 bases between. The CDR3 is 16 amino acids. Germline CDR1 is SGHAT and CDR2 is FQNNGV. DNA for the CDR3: TGTGCCAGCAGCTTAGTCGGGGGCAGGAGTCACGGGGAGCTGTTTTTT. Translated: CASSLVGGRSHGELFF.

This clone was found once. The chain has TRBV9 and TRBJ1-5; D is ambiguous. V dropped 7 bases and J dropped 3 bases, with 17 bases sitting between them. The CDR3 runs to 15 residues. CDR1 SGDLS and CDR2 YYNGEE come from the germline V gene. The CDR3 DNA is TGTGCCAGCTCTCGTATGGGAGAGTACAATCAGCCCCAGCATTTT. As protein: CASSRMGEYNQPQHF. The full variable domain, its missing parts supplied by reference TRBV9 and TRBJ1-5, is DSGVTQTPKHLITATGQRVTLRCSPRSGDLSVYWYQQSLDQGLQFLIQYYNGEERAKGNILERFSAQQFPDLHSELNLSSLELGDSALYFCASSRMGEYNQPQHFGDGTRLSIL.

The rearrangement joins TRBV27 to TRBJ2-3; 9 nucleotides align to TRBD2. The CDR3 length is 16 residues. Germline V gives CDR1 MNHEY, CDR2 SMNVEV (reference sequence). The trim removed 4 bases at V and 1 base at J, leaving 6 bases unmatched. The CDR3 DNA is TGTGCCAGCAGTTCCTACAGACTAGCGGGCACAGATACGCAGTATTTT. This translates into CASSSYRLAGTDTQYF.

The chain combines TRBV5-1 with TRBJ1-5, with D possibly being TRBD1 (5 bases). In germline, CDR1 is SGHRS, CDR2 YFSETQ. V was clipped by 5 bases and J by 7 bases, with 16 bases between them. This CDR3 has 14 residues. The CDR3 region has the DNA TGCGCCAGCAGTCACGACCAGGGAGGACAGCCCCAGCATTTT. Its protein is CASSHDQGGQPQHF.

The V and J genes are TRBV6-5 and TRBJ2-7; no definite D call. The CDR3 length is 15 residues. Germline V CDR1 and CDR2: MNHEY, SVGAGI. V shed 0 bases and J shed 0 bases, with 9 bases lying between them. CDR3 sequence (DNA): TGTGCCAGCAGTTACTCGGCGGCAAACTCCTACGAGCAGTACTTC. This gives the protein CASSYSAANSYEQYF.

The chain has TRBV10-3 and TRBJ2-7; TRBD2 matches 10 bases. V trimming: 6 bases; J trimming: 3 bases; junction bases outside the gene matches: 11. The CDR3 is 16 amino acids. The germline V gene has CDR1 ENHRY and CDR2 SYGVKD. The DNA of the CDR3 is TGTGCCATCAGGCTAGCGGGAGCAAAAAGGGGCTACGAGCAGTACTTC. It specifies CAIRLAGAKRGYEQYF.

CDR3 sequence: CASSLAGRDQPQHF. CDR3 sequence (DNA): TGTGCCAGCAGCTTAGCTGGCAGGGATCAGCCCCAGCATTTT. J is TRBJ1-5 and V is TRBV7-9; D may be TRBD1 (5 bases). The V gene lost 0 bases and the J gene lost 5 bases, with 8 bases spanning the gap. The CDR3 totals 14 residues. The germline gives CDR1 SEHNR, CDR2 FQNEAQ (reference sequence).

DNA of the CDR3: TGCGCCAGCAGCGCCAAACCAAACACTGAAGCTTTCTTT. Amino acid sequence: CASSAKPNTEAFF. The rearrangement links TRBV10-1 to TRBJ1-1; D is uncertain. Germline V lookup: CDR1 WNHNN, CDR2 SYGVQD (reference sequence). V was pared by 6 bases and J by 2 bases, with 10 bases between. The CDR3 consists of 13 residues.

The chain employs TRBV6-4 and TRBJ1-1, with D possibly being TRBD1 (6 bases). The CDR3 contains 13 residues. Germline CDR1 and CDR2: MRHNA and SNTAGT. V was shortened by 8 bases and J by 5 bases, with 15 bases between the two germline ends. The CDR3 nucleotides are TGTGCCAGCTTAAGCCAGGGGTGGACTGAAGCTTTCTTT. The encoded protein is CASLSQGWTEAFF.

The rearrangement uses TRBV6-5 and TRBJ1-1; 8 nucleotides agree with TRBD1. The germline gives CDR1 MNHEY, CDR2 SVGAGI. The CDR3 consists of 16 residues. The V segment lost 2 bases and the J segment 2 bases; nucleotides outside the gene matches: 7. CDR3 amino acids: CASSYRGQVRNTEAFF. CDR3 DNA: TGTGCCAGCAGTTACCGGGGACAGGTACGAAACACTGAAGCTTTCTTT.